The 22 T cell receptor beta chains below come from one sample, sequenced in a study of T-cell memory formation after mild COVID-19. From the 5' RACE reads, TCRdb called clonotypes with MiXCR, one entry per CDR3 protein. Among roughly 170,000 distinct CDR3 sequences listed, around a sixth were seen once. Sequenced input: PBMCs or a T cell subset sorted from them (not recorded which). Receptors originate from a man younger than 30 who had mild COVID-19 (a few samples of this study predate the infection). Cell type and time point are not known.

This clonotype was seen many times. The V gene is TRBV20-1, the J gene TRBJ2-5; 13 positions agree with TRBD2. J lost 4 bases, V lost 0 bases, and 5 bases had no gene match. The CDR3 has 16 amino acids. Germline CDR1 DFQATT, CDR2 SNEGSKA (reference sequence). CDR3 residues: CSARDTSGGAAETQYF. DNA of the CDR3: TGCAGTGCTAGAGATACTAGCGGGGGGGCCGCAGAGACCCAGTACTTC.

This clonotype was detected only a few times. The CDR3 protein is CSVLWGGSNQPQHF. The CDR3 DNA reads TGCAGCGTCCTCTGGGGGGGTAGCAATCAGCCCCAGCATTTT. The chain combines TRBV29-1 with TRBJ1-5; tentative D call: TRBD1 (5 bases). Germline values: CDR1 SQVTM, CDR2 ANQGSEA. CDR3 length: 14 amino acids. Between the trimmed V and J ends, which lost 6 bases and 0 bases, there was a span of 12 bases.

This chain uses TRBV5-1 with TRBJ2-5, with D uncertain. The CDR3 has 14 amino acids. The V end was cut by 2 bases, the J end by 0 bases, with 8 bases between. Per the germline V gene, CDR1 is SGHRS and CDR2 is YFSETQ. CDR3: CASSFQQYQETQYF. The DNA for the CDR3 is TGCGCCAGCAGCTTCCAGCAGTACCAAGAGACCCAGTACTTC.

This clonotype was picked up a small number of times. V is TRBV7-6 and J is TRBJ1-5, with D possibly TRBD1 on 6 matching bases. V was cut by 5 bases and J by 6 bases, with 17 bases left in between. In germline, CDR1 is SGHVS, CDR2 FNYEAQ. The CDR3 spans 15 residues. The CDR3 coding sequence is TGTGCCAGCAGCCCTCAGGCGGGGGCCGGTCAGCCCCAGCATTTT. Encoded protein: CASSPQAGAGQPQHF.

The DNA of the CDR3 is TGTGCCAGCAGCACCCGACTAGCGGCTGAAGAGACCCAGTACTTC. Protein: CASSTRLAAEETQYF. The rearrangement joins TRBV9 to TRBJ2-5; 9 bases are a match to TRBD2. This CDR3 contains 15 residues. Germline V gene sequence: CDR1 SGDLS, CDR2 YYNGEE. V dropped 4 bases and J dropped 3; count of bases not matched to a gene: 7.

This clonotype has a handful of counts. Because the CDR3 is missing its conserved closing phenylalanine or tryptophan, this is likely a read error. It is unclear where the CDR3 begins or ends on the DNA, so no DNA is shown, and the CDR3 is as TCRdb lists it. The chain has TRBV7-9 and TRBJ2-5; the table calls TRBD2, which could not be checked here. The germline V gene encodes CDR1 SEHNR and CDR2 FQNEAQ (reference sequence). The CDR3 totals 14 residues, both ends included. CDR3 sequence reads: CASSLDLRSGGALI.

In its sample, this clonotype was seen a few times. The CDR3 DNA reads as TGTGCCAGCAGCTTAGCGCAGACCAGCTACGAGCAGTACTTC. It is translated as CASSLAQTSYEQYF. The V and J genes are TRBV7-2 and TRBJ2-7; D not certain. Germline values: CDR1 SGHTA, CDR2 FQGNSA. The CDR3 has 14 residues. V was clipped by 0 bases and J by 3 bases, with 9 bases between them.

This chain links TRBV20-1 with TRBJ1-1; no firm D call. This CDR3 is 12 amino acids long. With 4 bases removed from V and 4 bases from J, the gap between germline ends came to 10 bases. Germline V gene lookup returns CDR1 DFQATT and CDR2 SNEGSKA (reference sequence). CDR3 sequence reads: CSANLGGTEAFF. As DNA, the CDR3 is TGCAGTGCTAATCTAGGAGGCACTGAAGCTTTCTTT.

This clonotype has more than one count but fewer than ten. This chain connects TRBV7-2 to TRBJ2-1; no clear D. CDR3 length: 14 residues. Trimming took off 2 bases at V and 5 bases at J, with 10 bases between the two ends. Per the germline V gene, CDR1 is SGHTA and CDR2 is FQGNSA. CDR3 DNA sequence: TGTGCCAGCAGCTTAATGCCGCTTGACAATGAGCAGTTCTTC. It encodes CASSLMPLDNEQFF.

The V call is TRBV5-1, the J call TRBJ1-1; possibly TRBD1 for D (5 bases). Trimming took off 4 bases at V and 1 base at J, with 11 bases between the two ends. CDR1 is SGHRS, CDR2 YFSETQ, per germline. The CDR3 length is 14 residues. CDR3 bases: TGCGCCAGCAGCACGTTCGGGGCGAACACTGAAGCTTTCTTT. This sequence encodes CASSTFGANTEAFF.

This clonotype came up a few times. This CDR3 is CASSQEAGQRAMGYTF. As DNA, the CDR3 is TGCGCCAGCAGCCAGGAGGCCGGACAGCGAGCTATGGGCTACACCTTC. This chain uses TRBV4-1 with TRBJ1-2, with D perhaps TRBD1 (6 bases). The V end was cut by 3 bases, the J end by 8 bases, with 22 bases between. CDR1 and CDR2 (germline): MGHRA, YSYEKL. CDR3 length: 16 amino acids.

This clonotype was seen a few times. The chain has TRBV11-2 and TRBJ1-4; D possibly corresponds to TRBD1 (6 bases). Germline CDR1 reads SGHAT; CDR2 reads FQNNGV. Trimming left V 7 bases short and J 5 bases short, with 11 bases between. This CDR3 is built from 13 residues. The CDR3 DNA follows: TGTGCCAGCACCCTACAGGGAAATGAAAAACTGTTTTTT. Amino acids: CASTLQGNEKLFF.

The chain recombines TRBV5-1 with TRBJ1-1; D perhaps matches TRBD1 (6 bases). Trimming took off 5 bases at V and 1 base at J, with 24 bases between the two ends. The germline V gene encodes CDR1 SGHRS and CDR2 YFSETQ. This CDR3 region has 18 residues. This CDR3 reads CASRPNRVGPKTNTEAFF. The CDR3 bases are TGCGCCAGCAGGCCGAACAGGGTAGGCCCCAAGACGAACACTGAAGCTTTCTTT.

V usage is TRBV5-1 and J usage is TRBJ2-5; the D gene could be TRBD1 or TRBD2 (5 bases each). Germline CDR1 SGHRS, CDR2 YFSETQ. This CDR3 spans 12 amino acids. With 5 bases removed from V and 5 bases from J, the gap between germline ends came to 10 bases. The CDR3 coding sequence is TGCGCCAGCAGTGGGGACGTCGAGACCCAGTACTTC. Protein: CASSGDVETQYF.

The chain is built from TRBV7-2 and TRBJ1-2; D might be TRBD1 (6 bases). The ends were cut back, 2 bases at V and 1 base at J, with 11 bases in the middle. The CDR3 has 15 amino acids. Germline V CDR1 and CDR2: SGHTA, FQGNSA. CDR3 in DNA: TGTGCCAGCAGCTTAAGTTACAGGGATAACTATGGCTACACCTTC. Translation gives CASSLSYRDNYGYTF.

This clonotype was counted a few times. CDR3 sequence reads: CASREGEKTQYF. The CDR3 DNA reads TGTGCCAGCAGGGAGGGGGAGAAGACCCAGTACTTC. V gene TRBV2 combines with J gene TRBJ2-5, with D tentatively TRBD1 or TRBD2 (6 bases each). Germline V CDR1 and CDR2: SNHLY, FYNNEI. There are 12 residues in the CDR3. The ends were cut back, 6 bases at V and 6 bases at J, with 11 bases in the middle.

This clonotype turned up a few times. As DNA, the CDR3 is TGTGCCAGCAGCTTAGACCGACAGGCGACGAAGCAGTACGTC. Protein product: CASSLDRQATKQYV. The chain couples TRBV7-2 to TRBJ2-7; a possible D gene is TRBD1 (6 bases). Germline CDR1 reads SGHTA; CDR2 reads FQGNSA. Deletions cut 1 base from V and 8 bases from J, with 15 bases between. This CDR3 is built from 14 residues.

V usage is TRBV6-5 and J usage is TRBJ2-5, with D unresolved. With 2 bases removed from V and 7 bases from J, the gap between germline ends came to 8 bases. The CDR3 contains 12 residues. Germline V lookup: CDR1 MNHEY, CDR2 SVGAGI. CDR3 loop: CASSYATGTQYF. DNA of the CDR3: TGTGCCAGCAGTTACGCAACGGGGACCCAGTACTTC.

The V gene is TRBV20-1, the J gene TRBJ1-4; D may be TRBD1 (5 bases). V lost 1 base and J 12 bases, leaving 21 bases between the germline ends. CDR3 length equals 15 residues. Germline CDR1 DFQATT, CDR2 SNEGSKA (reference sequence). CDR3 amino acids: CSARVKQVRGGELFF. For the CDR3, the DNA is TGCAGTGCTAGAGTAAAACAGGTCCGTGGTGGGGAACTGTTTTTT.

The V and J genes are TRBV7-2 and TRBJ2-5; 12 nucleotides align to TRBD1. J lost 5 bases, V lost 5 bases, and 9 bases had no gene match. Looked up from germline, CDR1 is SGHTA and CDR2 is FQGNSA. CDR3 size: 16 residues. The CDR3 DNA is TGTGCCAGCAGCATACAGGGACAGGGGGCATGGGAGACCCAGTACTTC. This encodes CASSIQGQGAWETQYF.

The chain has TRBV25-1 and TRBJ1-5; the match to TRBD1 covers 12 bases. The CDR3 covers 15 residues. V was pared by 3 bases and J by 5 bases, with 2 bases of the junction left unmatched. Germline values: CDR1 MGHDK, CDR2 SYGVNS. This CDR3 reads CASSEGQGAYQPQHF. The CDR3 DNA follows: TGTGCCAGCAGTGAGGGACAGGGGGCCTATCAGCCCCAGCATTTT.

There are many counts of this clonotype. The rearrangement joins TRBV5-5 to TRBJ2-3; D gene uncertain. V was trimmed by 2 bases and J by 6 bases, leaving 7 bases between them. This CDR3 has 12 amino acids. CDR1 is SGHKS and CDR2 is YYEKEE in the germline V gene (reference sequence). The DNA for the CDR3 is TGTGCCAGCAGCTTAGTAGGGGATACGCAGTATTTT. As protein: CASSLVGDTQYF. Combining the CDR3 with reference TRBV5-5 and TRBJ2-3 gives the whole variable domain DAGVTQSPTHLIKTRGQQVTLRCSPISGHKSVSWYQQVLGQGPQFIFQYYEKEERGRGNFPDRFSARQFPNYSSELNVNALLLGDSALYLCASSLVGDTQYFGPGTRLTVL.